This entry lists 17 T cell receptor beta chains sequenced from one sample in a study of beta chain features in type 1 diabetes. The study reverse transcribed the entire isolated RNA, so it sequenced expressed TCRB transcripts. The data were produced by immunoSEQ multiplex PCR, yet TCRdb's version contains in-frame clones alone and is incomplete. The sample has roughly 50,000 clones, less than 55% seen once. Study-wide results and caveats: TCRB CDR3s from Type 1 diabetes patients were moderately but significantly shorter in all four CD4+ subsets.

No cognate antigen is known for these TCRs. The specimen sequenced was Tregs from blood. These receptors were taken from a young man with type 1 diabetes.

Only a few counts were recorded for this clone. The chain employs TRBV18 and TRBJ2-1; 7 bases fit TRBD2. The CDR3 spans 15 residues. V lost 2 bases, J lost 1 base, and 2 bases stayed unmatched. Germline V gene lookup returns CDR1 KGHSH and CDR2 LQKENI. The CDR3 sequence: CASSPGGGSYNEQFF. The CDR3 DNA reads TGTGCCAGCTCACCAGGGGGGGGATCCTACAATGAGCAGTTCTTC. Full variable domain (rest looked up from reference TRBV18 and TRBJ2-1): NAGVMQNPRHLVRRRGQEARLRCSPMKGHSHVYWYRQLPEEGLKFMVYLQKENIIDESGMPKERFSAEFPKEGPSILRIQQVVRGDSAAYFCASSPGGGSYNEQFFGPGTRLTVL.

This clone was seen more than once but under ten times. The V gene is TRBV11-2, the J gene TRBJ2-5, with TRBD2 matching 12 bases. With the DNA end fitting TRBJ2-7 better, the J assignment may be wrong. The CDR3 has 18 residues. Per the germline V gene, CDR1 is SGHAT and CDR2 is FQNNGV. CDR3 residues: CASGGSRGLAGGRYEQYF. CDR3 sequence (DNA): TGTGCCAGCGGGGGGTCCAGGGGACTAGCGGGTGGACGCTACGAGCAGTACTTC.

In its sample, this clone was seen a few times. The chain links TRBV30 to TRBJ2-5, with 11 positions matching TRBD1. Trimming cost V 2 bases and J 4 bases; bases outside gene matches: 6. Germline CDR1 GTSNPN, CDR2 SVGIG (reference sequence). The CDR3 is 15 residues long. The CDR3 DNA follows: TGTGCCTGGAGTCGCGGGACAGGGGGGTTAGAGACCCAGTACTTC. It translates to CAWSRGTGGLETQYF.

The chain is built from TRBV6-1 and TRBJ2-5, with TRBD2 matching over 8 bases. The end of the DNA is better explained by TRBJ2-7, so the J call may be wrong. Germline values: CDR1 MNHNS, CDR2 SASEGT. The CDR3 has 14 residues. The CDR3 DNA follows: TGTGCCAGCAGTGAAGCGCCCGGGAGGGACGAGCAGTACTTC. Protein sequence: CASSEAPGRDEQYF.

This clone showed up just a few times. The chain is built from TRBV18 and TRBJ1-5, with TRBD1 as a possible D gene (5 bases). Germline CDR1 and CDR2: KGHSH and LQKENI. The CDR3 totals 16 residues. V dropped 3 bases and J dropped 7 bases, with 19 bases sitting between them. CDR3 residues: CASSPNLASPGQPQHF. Written as DNA, the CDR3 is TGTGCCAGCTCACCTAACTTGGCATCTCCAGGGCAGCCCCAGCATTTT. The full variable domain, its missing parts supplied by reference TRBV18 and TRBJ1-5, is NAGVMQNPRHLVRRRGQEARLRCSPMKGHSHVYWYRQLPEEGLKFMVYLQKENIIDESGMPKERFSAEFPKEGPSILRIQQVVRGDSAAYFCASSPNLASPGQPQHFGDGTRLSIL.

There are a few counts of this clone. The chain recombines TRBV7-6 with TRBJ2-5; D not resolved. The DNA end lines up better with TRBJ2-7; the J call may be wrong. The germline gives CDR1 SGHVS, CDR2 FNYEAQ. The CDR3 is 12 amino acids. The DNA of the CDR3 is TGTGCCAGCAGCCCCCTTAGCTACGAGCAGTACTTC. The encoded protein is CASSPLSYEQYF.

This clone was picked up a small number of times. The rearrangement links TRBV2 to TRBJ2-7; 9 nucleotides line up with TRBD1. The germline V gene has CDR1 SNHLY and CDR2 FYNNEI. CDR3 size: 14 residues. V shed 7 bases, J shed 3 bases, and the junction held 7 bases outside the gene matches. CDR3 coding DNA: TGTGCCAGCAACTTACAGGGGGCGATCTACGAGCAGTACTTC. It is translated as CASNLQGAIYEQYF.

This clone was seen a few times. This chain uses TRBV7-3 with TRBJ2-4; tentative D call: TRBD1 (6 bases). CDR3 size: 13 residues. Trimming left V 2 bases short and J 8 bases short, with 10 bases between. Germline CDR1 and CDR2: SGHTA and FQGTGA. The CDR3 DNA sequence: TGTGCCAGCAGCTTAGGCGCAGGGGACATTCAGTACTTC. It codes for CASSLGAGDIQYF.

V gene TRBV7-2 combines with J gene TRBJ2-5, with 12 bases that match TRBD2. The length of the CDR3 is 15 residues. The V gene end was trimmed by 5 bases and the J gene end by 4 bases; junction bases not matched to a gene: 5. Per the germline V gene, CDR1 is SGHTA and CDR2 is FQGNSA. Here the CDR3 reads CASSLTSGSRETQYF. CDR3 nucleotides: TGTGCCAGCAGCCTGACTAGCGGGAGTCGAGAGACCCAGTACTTC.

This clone showed up just once. This CDR3 is also generated by other DNA sequences in the sample. Here the CDR3 reads CAIRPGQGNTGELFF. As DNA, the CDR3 is TGTGCCATCAGACCGGGACAGGGGAACACCGGGGAGCTGTTTTTT. The gene calls are TRBV10-3 and TRBJ2-2, with 9 positions matching TRBD1. V lost 6 bases, J lost 1 base, and 3 bases stayed unmatched. CDR1 and CDR2 (germline): ENHRY, SYGVKD. The CDR3 runs to 15 residues.

This clone is labeled as medium-sized. The chain links TRBV5-1 to TRBJ2-7; 11 nucleotides line up with TRBD1. J gave up 3 bases and V 5 bases, and 10 bases lay outside the gene matches. The germline V gene has CDR1 SGHRS and CDR2 YFSETQ. CDR3 length: 16 amino acids. The CDR3 sequence is CASRLVPGTGGYEQYF. The CDR3 DNA sequence: TGCGCCAGCAGGCTGGTACCCGGGACAGGGGGCTACGAGCAGTACTTC.

This chain uses TRBV4-3 with TRBJ2-4; TRBD2 might be the D (5 bases). Germline V CDR1 and CDR2: LGHNA, YSLEER. Trimming removed 6 bases at V and 6 bases at J, with 18 bases between. The CDR3 runs to 15 residues. The CDR3 loop is CASSLIVGEGNIQYF. The CDR3 bases are TGCGCCAGCAGTCTTATCGTGGGAGAGGGAAACATTCAGTACTTC.

This clone was observed a single time. V gene TRBV18 combines with J gene TRBJ2-7; maybe TRBD1 (6 bases). The CDR3 contains 14 residues. The germline V gene encodes CDR1 KGHSH and CDR2 LQKENI. Trimming left V 3 bases short and J 3 bases short, with 12 bases between. CDR3: CASSPQTGNYEQYF. As DNA, the CDR3 is TGTGCCAGCTCACCGCAAACAGGGAACTACGAGCAGTACTTC.

This clone was counted between two and nine times. The V call is TRBV4-1, the J call TRBJ2-3, with D possibly TRBD1 on 6 matching bases. Germline values: CDR1 MGHRA, CDR2 YSYEKL. This CDR3 comprises 17 residues. V was shortened by 4 bases and J by 3 bases, with 20 bases between the two germline ends. CDR3 DNA: TGCGCCAGCAGCCTTTTTAGGGCAGGGGAGAGTACAGATACGCAGTATTTT. This gives the protein CASSLFRAGESTDTQYF.

This clone is labeled as medium-sized. The chain couples TRBV28 to TRBJ2-3; 13 positions agree with TRBD2. The CDR3 spans 18 residues. CDR1 and CDR2 from the germline V gene are MDHEN and SYDVKM. V was clipped by 5 bases and J by 4 bases; unmatched bases: 12. CDR3 in DNA: TGTGCCAGCAGTCGCGGGACTAGCGGGGCGGCCGTCTCAGATACGCAGTATTTT. It codes for CASSRGTSGAAVSDTQYF.

This chain uses TRBV28 with TRBJ2-1; weak D call: TRBD2 (5 bases). The CDR3 loop spans 13 amino acids. The germline gives CDR1 MDHEN, CDR2 SYDVKM. The ends were cut back, 3 bases at V and 4 bases at J, with 7 bases in the middle. CDR3 in DNA: TGTGCCAGCAGTTTGTCGGGGTACAATGAGCAGTTCTTC. Translated: CASSLSGYNEQFF.

The chain employs TRBV7-2 and TRBJ2-3; a weak D match, TRBD1 (5 bases). The CDR3 sequence is 15 residues long. The germline V gene has CDR1 SGHTA and CDR2 FQGNSA. V dropped 4 bases and J dropped 8 bases, with 19 bases sitting between them. Written as DNA, the CDR3 is TGTGCCAGCAGCTCCTCTGGTGTAAGGGGTGGTACGCAGTATTTT. This translates into CASSSSGVRGGTQYF.